This TCR beta chain is from a study of CD8+ T cells in alopecia areata. Study-wide background: Treated patients received severity scores based on the percentage of scalp area affected.

Treatment given: oral pan-JAK inhibitor, 5-10 mg twice daily. Lesional scalp punch biopsies and peripheral blood were collected from alopecia areata patients. RNA was extracted and reverse transcribed into cDNA as the sequencing template. Generated by immunoSEQ multiplex PCR, the TCRdb table keeps only in-frame clones and is missing some. The sample lists roughly 220,000 clones, 30% to 40% occurring once. The CDR3 has 15 residues. The germline V gene has CDR1 SGHTA and CDR2 FQGTGA. Deletions cut 5 bases from V and 0 bases from J, with 11 bases between. A few counts support this clone. The sequences come from CD4+ T cells sorted from blood, collected between weeks 30 and 35, from a patient treated with tofacitinib. The receptor was isolated from a human donor with alopecia areata. The chain recombines TRBV7-3 with TRBJ1-3; D call uncertain. CDR3 residues: CASSIASGSGNTIYF. The CDR3, as DNA: TGTGCCAGCAGCATCGCTTCGGGCTCTGGAAACACCATATATTTT.